Each of the 16 T cell receptor beta chains below was sequenced from the same sample in a study of blood T cell repertoires in COVID-19 (dated by TCRdb to between 2020 and 2021). Library preparation was by the immunoSEQ multiplex PCR assay. This immuneACCESS table, as held by TCRdb, lists in-frame sequences with V and J called but not all clones. Of the missing ones, under half trace to an unresolved V gene in checked studies; the others have no known cause. This sample is represented by 430,000 or so clones; about 90% of them were singletons. The ten largest clonotypes hold 0.7% to 0.85% of the sample. The sample consisted of peripheral blood. The source of these receptors is a man between 18 and 35 years old with COVID-19, enrolled during active disease.

V gene TRBV7-9 combines with J gene TRBJ2-7, with D maybe TRBD1 (6 bases). V gave up 1 base and J gave up 3 bases, with 10 bases separating them. In germline, CDR1 is SEHNR, CDR2 FQNEAQ (reference sequence). The CDR3 extends over 14 amino acids. In DNA, the CDR3 is TGTGCCAGCAGCTTAGACGGACAGAGCTACGAGCAGTACTTC. It encodes CASSLDGQSYEQYF.

The gene calls are TRBV29-1 and TRBJ2-7; TRBD2 matches at 16 bases. The CDR3 totals 16 residues. CDR1 and CDR2 (germline): SQVTM, ANQGSEA. V lost 5 bases and J lost 2; bases outside the gene matches: 6. The CDR3 DNA reads TGCAGCGTTCGACACGGGACTAGCGGGGGGGCCTACGAGCAGTACTTC. Protein product: CSVRHGTSGGAYEQYF.

V usage is TRBV29-1 and J usage is TRBJ2-6; D call uncertain. Trimming took 4 bases from V and 0 from J, leaving 16 bases between them. The CDR3 contains 17 residues. Germline lookup yields CDR1 SQVTM and CDR2 ANQGSEA. CDR3 protein: CSVVVDWKGSGANVLTF. CDR3 bases: TGCAGCGTTGTGGTCGACTGGAAAGGCTCTGGGGCCAACGTCCTGACTTTC.

The chain links TRBV7-3 to TRBJ2-1, with 8 nucleotides matching TRBD2. Germline V gives CDR1 SGHTA, CDR2 FQGTGA. This CDR3 contains 15 residues. Trimming removed 4 bases from V and 8 bases from J; junction bases left unmatched: 10. CDR3 sequence (DNA): TGTGCCAGCAGCTCATATTTAGCGGGAACGGATGAGCAGTTCTTC. Amino acids: CASSSYLAGTDEQFF.

The chain carries TRBV11-3 and TRBJ2-7, with a possible D match to TRBD2 (6 bases). Trimming left V 3 bases short and J 3 bases short, with 12 bases between. Germline CDR1 reads SGHNT; CDR2 reads YENEEA. This CDR3 is 14 amino acids long. The CDR3 DNA reads TGTGCCAGCAGCTTGGGGACTCATAACTACGAGCAGTACTTC. As protein: CASSLGTHNYEQYF.

V is TRBV18 and J is TRBJ1-2; tentatively, D is TRBD1 (6 bases). Trimming pared 6 bases from V and 6 bases from J, leaving 14 bases between. Germline V gene sequence: CDR1 KGHSH, CDR2 LQKENI. This CDR3 spans 13 amino acids. CDR3 region: CASSFQGSNGYTF. The DNA for the CDR3 is TGTGCCAGCTCTTTCCAGGGGAGTAATGGCTACACCTTC.

This sequence joins TRBV5-4 and TRBJ2-2; 8 bases fit TRBD1. V was clipped by 4 bases and J by 7 bases; unmatched bases: 3. This CDR3 contains 13 residues. Germline CDR1 SGHNT, CDR2 YYREEE (reference sequence). The CDR3 region has the DNA TGTGCCAGCAGCGCGACAGGGGTCGGGGAGCTGTTTTTT. Translated, it gives CASSATGVGELFF.

The chain employs TRBV5-1 and TRBJ2-7, with 12 bases matching TRBD2. The CDR3 extends over 16 amino acids. Germline V gene sequence: CDR1 SGHRS, CDR2 YFSETQ. The trim removed 5 bases at V and 6 bases at J, leaving 12 bases unmatched. The CDR3 region is CASSSPGLAGGTEQYF. The CDR3 DNA reads as TGCGCCAGCAGTTCGCCTGGGCTAGCGGGGGGGACCGAGCAGTACTTC.

This clone showed up just a few times. V is TRBV27 and J is TRBJ2-7; the D gene is possibly TRBD2 (6 bases). The CDR3 contains 12 residues. The germline V and J ends were trimmed by 8 bases and 1 base, with 9 bases remaining between them. Per germline, CDR1 MNHEY and CDR2 SMNVEV (reference sequence). The CDR3 nucleotides read TGTGCCAGCTGGGACTTTTCCTACGAGCAGTACTTC. Translating gives CASWDFSYEQYF.

This clone was detected only once. The J gene is TRBJ2-5, the V gene TRBV5-5; TRBD2 is a possible D gene (5 bases). The germline CDR1 and CDR2 sequences are SGHKS and YYEKEE (reference sequence). This CDR3 region has 12 residues. The V gene lost 7 bases and the J gene lost 0 bases, with 7 bases spanning the gap. The CDR3 sequence: CASRLYQETQYF. The CDR3 DNA reads as TGTGCCAGCCGACTATACCAAGAGACCCAGTACTTC.

The chain is built from TRBV2 and TRBJ2-3; D perhaps matches TRBD1 (6 bases). CDR3 length: 12 amino acids. Trimming stripped 7 bases from V and 6 bases from J, with 11 bases between. Germline lookup yields CDR1 SNHLY and CDR2 FYNNEI. The CDR3 spells CASNRAGDTQYF. The DNA of the CDR3 is TGTGCCAGCAACAGGGCGGGCGATACGCAGTATTTT. Full variable domain (outside the CDR3, taken from reference TRBV2 and TRBJ2-3): EPEVTQTPSHQVTQMGQEVILRCVPISNHLYFYWYRQILGQKVEFLVSFYNNEISEKSEIFDDQFSVERPDGSNFTLKIRSTKLEDSAMYFCASNRAGDTQYFGPGTRLTVL.

The genes are TRBV9 and TRBJ1-1; D gene unclear. In germline, CDR1 is SGDLS, CDR2 YYNGEE. V was cut by 4 bases and J by 7 bases, with 20 bases left in between. CDR3 length: 15 residues. CDR3 in DNA: TGTGCCAGCAGCACCCTGGAAGGGCTGGAGGGTGAAGCTTTCTTT. Encoded protein: CASSTLEGLEGEAFF.

This clone occurred a few times. This chain joins TRBV4-2 and TRBJ2-7, with 9 bases that match TRBD2. V was clipped by 1 base and J by 2 bases; unmatched bases: 6. The CDR3 consists of 16 residues. Per germline, CDR1 LGHNA and CDR2 YNFKEQ. CDR3 sequence reads: CASSQGASGRPYEQYF. CDR3 in DNA: TGTGCCAGCAGCCAAGGAGCCAGCGGGAGGCCCTACGAGCAGTACTTC.

V gene TRBV15 combines with J gene TRBJ1-4; D not certain. V was shortened by 5 bases and J by 4 bases, with 11 bases between the two germline ends. This CDR3 spans 14 amino acids. Germline V lookup: CDR1 LNHNV, CDR2 YYDKDF (reference sequence). CDR3 in amino acids: CATSLRAGNEKLFF. For the CDR3, the DNA is TGTGCCACCAGCCTAAGGGCGGGTAATGAAAAACTGTTTTTT.

The chain is built from TRBV6-5 and TRBJ2-2; 9 bases line up with TRBD2. This CDR3 contains 13 residues. V lost 10 bases, J lost 7 bases, and 7 bases stayed unmatched. Germline V CDR1 and CDR2: MNHEY, SVGAGI. CDR3 sequence reads: CATTGTSSGELFF. CDR3 coding DNA: TGTGCCACCACCGGGACTAGCAGCGGGGAGCTGTTTTTT.

In regard to this clone: One end of the junction varies from germline; a read error may be responsible. The chain carries TRBV7-9 and TRBJ1-6; 8 bases are shared with TRBD1. The CDR3 has 17 residues. CDR1 is SEHNR, CDR2 FQNEAQ, per germline (reference sequence). The CDR3 DNA sequence: TGTGTCAGCAGCTTCGCAGGGGGCTCATTACATGATTCACCCCTCCACTTT. Its translation is CVSSFAGGSLHDSPLHF.